What follows are 5 T cell receptor beta chains derived from one specimen sequenced in a study of immune heterogeneity within non-small cell lung tumors. Multiplex PCR amplified the TCR beta CDR3 region. Its first round ran for approximately 11 cycles with 32 V and 13 J primers. A single record per CDR3 protein comes from TCRdb applying MiXCR to the multiplex PCR reads. The data contain roughly 9,700 distinct CDR3 sequences, 15% to 20% of them singletons. Template material for each sample was 450 to 750 ng of bulk tumor genomic DNA. Several biopsies per primary tumor were taken during surgery, spaced as far apart as possible. Undergoing curative surgery were patients whose non-small cell lung cancer was untreated and newly diagnosed. Sequenced material: lung tumor tissue. The receptors shown here come from a man aged 35 to 55 with non-small cell lung cancer.

By share of the sample, this clonotype is medium-sized (0.01 to 0.1%). The J gene is TRBJ1-2, the V gene TRBV27; D is ambiguous. This CDR3 has 16 residues. Germline lookup yields CDR1 MNHEY and CDR2 SMNVEV (reference sequence). Trimming pared 3 bases from V and 2 bases from J, leaving 16 bases between. The CDR3 DNA is TGTGCCAGCAGTTTTTTCAACTTAGTTTTAAACTATGGCTACACCTTC. Residues: CASSFFNLVLNYGYTF.

This clonotype has at least ten counts. The V and J genes are TRBV15 and TRBJ2-7, with 7 positions matching TRBD1. Germline V lookup: CDR1 LNHNV, CDR2 YYDKDF (reference sequence). J gave up 3 bases and V 0 bases, and 2 bases lay outside the gene matches. The CDR3 totals 14 residues. The CDR3 loop is CATSREWDSYEQYF. The CDR3 DNA reads as TGTGCCACCAGCAGAGAATGGGACAGCTACGAGCAGTACTTC.

This clonotype is medium-sized (0.01 to 0.1%) in the sample. The V and J genes are TRBV6-1 and TRBJ1-4; 12 bases agree with TRBD1. From germline, CDR1 is MNHNS and CDR2 SASEGT. This CDR3 region has 16 residues. V shed 0 bases, J shed 8 bases, and the junction held 4 bases outside the gene matches. DNA of the CDR3: TGTGCCAGCAGTGAAGCCCAGGGGACAGGGGGCGAAAAACTGTTTTTT. Its translation: CASSEAQGTGGEKLFF.

This clonotype was counted ten times or more. The chain couples TRBV5-1 to TRBJ1-5; tentative D call: TRBD1 (6 bases). The CDR3 covers 14 residues. Germline-derived CDR1 and CDR2 are SGHRS and YFSETQ. V was shortened by 2 bases and J by 9 bases, with 15 bases between the two germline ends. This CDR3 reads CASSFRGDTSPQHF. In nucleotides, the CDR3 is TGCGCCAGCAGCTTTAGGGGGGACACGTCGCCCCAGCATTTT.

This clonotype was seen repeatedly, ten times or more. V and J are TRBV7-9 and TRBJ2-7; D unresolved. Germline V gives CDR1 SEHNR, CDR2 FQNEAQ (reference sequence). The CDR3 is 13 residues long. With 8 bases removed from V and 1 base from J, the gap between germline ends came to 12 bases. This CDR3 reads CASQAPPSYEQYF. The CDR3 DNA reads TGTGCCAGCCAAGCACCTCCATCCTACGAGCAGTACTTC.